This passage covers 32 T cell receptor beta chains from one sample sequenced in a study of CD8 T cells in ankylosing spondylitis. TCRdb reprocessed the 5' RACE reads with MiXCR, giving one entry per CDR3 protein. The table has 150,000 to 200,000 distinct CDR3 sequences, 15% to 20% seen once. The sequenced material came from blood, either unsorted or a sorted T cell fraction (not recorded which). The receptors here all came from a male donor with ankylosing spondylitis or in good health (not recorded which).

This clonotype was detected ten times or more. The CDR3 is CASRTWARRNSPLHF. CDR3 sequence (DNA): TGTGCCAGCAGGACCTGGGCCAGGAGGAATTCACCCCTCCACTTT. The chain combines TRBV6-1 with TRBJ1-6; D remains ambiguous. CDR1 is MNHNS, CDR2 SASEGT, per germline. CDR3 length: 15 amino acids. The V gene lost 6 bases and the J gene lost 7 bases, with 16 bases spanning the gap.

The sample holds a few counts of this clonotype. The gene calls are TRBV28 and TRBJ2-1, with a tentative D call TRBD2 (5 bases). The CDR3 runs 16 residues. V was cut by 3 bases and J by 4 bases, with 16 bases left in between. Germline V CDR1 and CDR2: MDHEN, SYDVKM. This CDR3 reads CASSFGGRLGYNEQFF. The CDR3 DNA sequence: TGTGCCAGCAGTTTCGGCGGGCGCCTGGGGTACAATGAGCAGTTCTTC.

V and J are TRBV30 and TRBJ2-5, with D tentatively TRBD1 or TRBD2 (6 bases each). The CDR3 spans 15 residues. Trimming took off 2 bases at V and 1 base at J, with 14 bases between the two ends. CDR1 is GTSNPN and CDR2 is SVGIG in the germline V gene (reference sequence). CDR3 sequence reads: CAWSKGGGFQETQYF. CDR3 nucleotides: TGTGCCTGGAGTAAGGGGGGAGGCTTCCAAGAGACCCAGTACTTC.

The chain joins TRBV20-1 to TRBJ2-3; TRBD1 or TRBD2 may be the D gene (5 bases each). CDR3 length: 13 residues. Germline lookup yields CDR1 DFQATT and CDR2 SNEGSKA (reference sequence). With 7 bases removed from V and 4 bases from J, the gap between germline ends came to 15 bases. The CDR3 DNA is TGCAGTGTCAGGGACCCAAGGCCAGATACGCAGTATTTT. Translated: CSVRDPRPDTQYF.

J is TRBJ2-7 and V is TRBV4-2, with a weak D call TRBD2 (5 bases). Germline values: CDR1 LGHNA, CDR2 YNFKEQ. The V end was cut by 1 base, the J end by 3 bases, with 16 bases between. This CDR3 has 16 residues. The CDR3 DNA is TGTGCCAGCAGCCAAGGGATGGGAGCGGCTTACTACGAGCAGTACTTC. This translates into CASSQGMGAAYYEQYF.

The gene calls are TRBV9 and TRBJ1-4, with 8 bases identical to TRBD1. This CDR3 region has 17 residues. The germline V gene encodes CDR1 SGDLS and CDR2 YYNGEE. Trimming cost V 2 bases and J 11 bases; bases outside gene matches: 17. The CDR3 DNA follows: TGTGCCAGCAGCGTTTTTGCTGAACAGGGGGTCGCGTGGAAACTGTTTTTT. Protein: CASSVFAEQGVAWKLFF.

This clonotype was observed many times. This chain links TRBV5-1 with TRBJ2-7; 7 bases agree with TRBD2. Trimming removed 8 bases from V and 1 base from J; junction bases left unmatched: 6. Looked up from germline, CDR1 is SGHRS and CDR2 is YFSETQ. CDR3 length: 13 residues. Written as DNA, the CDR3 is TGCGCCAGTCGGCTAGCGGCATCCTACGAGCAGTACTTC. Protein product: CASRLAASYEQYF.

This clonotype came up a few times. The chain carries TRBV5-5 and TRBJ1-5, with TRBD1 as a possible D gene (5 bases). The germline V gene encodes CDR1 SGHKS and CDR2 YYEKEE (reference sequence). V lost 3 bases and J lost 7, with 11 bases in between. The CDR3 is 13 amino acids. Written as DNA, the CDR3 is TGTGCCAGCAGCTGGGGAGGGGAACAGCCCCAGCATTTT. Encoded protein: CASSWGGEQPQHF.

The chain is built from TRBV20-1 and TRBJ2-1, with 9 bases aligning to TRBD1. V gave up 7 bases and J gave up 5 bases; unmatched junction bases: 6. The CDR3 runs to 13 residues. Germline V gene lookup returns CDR1 DFQATT and CDR2 SNEGSKA (reference sequence). Written as DNA, the CDR3 is TGCAGTGTAAAACAGGGGGCCAACAATGAGCAGTTCTTC. Translation: CSVKQGANNEQFF.

The V call is TRBV6-1, the J call TRBJ1-5, with 10 nucleotides matching TRBD1. Trimming at V came to 6 bases and at J to 4 bases, leaving 9 bases not matched to a gene. The CDR3 contains 16 residues. Per germline, CDR1 MNHNS and CDR2 SASEGT. In nucleotides, the CDR3 is TGTGCCAGCAGGCCAACGTGGACAGGGGGGAATCAGCCCCAGCATTTT. This translates into CASRPTWTGGNQPQHF.

This clonotype turned up a few times. This chain connects TRBV7-6 to TRBJ2-5; 9 nucleotides align to TRBD2. Germline CDR1 SGHVS, CDR2 FNYEAQ. The V segment lost 5 bases and the J segment 4 bases; nucleotides outside the gene matches: 11. The length of the CDR3 is 16 residues. In nucleotides, the CDR3 is TGTGCCAGCAGCACGATAGCGGGAGACCTTTTAGAGACCCAGTACTTC. It yields the protein CASSTIAGDLLETQYF.

This chain uses TRBV5-1 with TRBJ2-5; maybe TRBD1 (6 bases). Trimming left V 4 bases short and J 9 bases short, with 22 bases between. Per the germline V gene, CDR1 is SGHRS and CDR2 is YFSETQ. CDR3 size: 15 residues. The CDR3 coding sequence is TGCGCCAGCAGCCTCTGGACAGAGGGGTCAGGAGCCCAGTACTTC. Translating gives CASSLWTEGSGAQYF.

This clonotype was counted ten times or more. V and J are TRBV20-1 and TRBJ2-3; TRBD1 agrees at 7 bases. The length of the CDR3 is 13 residues. The junction had 4 bases not matched to a gene; V was cut back by 7 bases and J by 0 bases. Germline V gives CDR1 DFQATT, CDR2 SNEGSKA (reference sequence). In DNA, the CDR3 is TGCAGTGGCCAGGGGGACAGCACAGATACGCAGTATTTT. This encodes CSGQGDSTDTQYF.

This rearrangement joins TRBV14 to TRBJ2-3, with 12 positions matching TRBD2. The V segment lost 1 base and the J segment 2 bases; nucleotides outside the gene matches: 1. The germline V gene has CDR1 SGHDN and CDR2 FVKESK. The CDR3 is 16 amino acids. The chain's CDR3 is CASSQGTSGTTDTQYF. CDR3 coding DNA: TGTGCCAGCAGCCAAGGGACTAGCGGGACCACAGATACGCAGTATTTT.

DNA of the CDR3: TGTGCCAGCAGCTTGGAGCTAGCGGGGTACGGGGAGACCCAGTACTTC. Residues: CASSLELAGYGETQYF. The chain links TRBV5-6 to TRBJ2-5, with 9 bases lining up with TRBD2. CDR3 length: 16 residues. The germline gives CDR1 SGHDT, CDR2 YYEEEE. The J segment lost 5 bases and the V segment lost 0 bases, leaving 8 bases of the junction unmatched.

V is TRBV5-1 and J is TRBJ2-5, with 10 bases identical to TRBD2. With V trimmed by 8 bases and J by 2 bases, 0 bases remained unmatched. The CDR3 spans 12 residues. Germline CDR1 and CDR2: SGHRS and YFSETQ. The CDR3 DNA follows: TGCGCCAGTAGCGGGGGGCAAGAGACCCAGTACTTC. Amino acid sequence: CASSGGQETQYF. Combining the CDR3 with reference TRBV5-1 and TRBJ2-5 gives the whole variable domain KAGVTQTPRYLIKTRGQQVTLSCSPISGHRSVSWYQQTPGQGLQFLFEYFSETQRNKGNFPGRFSGRQFSNSRSEMNVSTLELGDSALYLCASSGGQETQYFGPGTRLLVL.

This clonotype came up many times. The chain links TRBV27 to TRBJ2-7; either TRBD1 or TRBD2 may fit D (5 bases each). This CDR3 comprises 14 residues. V was pared by 8 bases and J by 6 bases, with 20 bases between. From germline, CDR1 is MNHEY and CDR2 SMNVEV (reference sequence). CDR3 amino acids: CASAFSGPVLEQYF. CDR3 DNA: TGTGCCAGCGCATTCTCGGGACCCGTCCTCGAGCAGTACTTC.

The chain has TRBV30 and TRBJ1-1; maybe TRBD1 (6 bases). The V end lost 0 bases, the J end lost 6 bases, and 14 bases lay between the germline ends. This CDR3 contains 14 residues. Germline assignment: CDR1 GTSNPN and CDR2 SVGIG (reference sequence). This CDR3 is CAWSVQYRAPEAFF. DNA of the CDR3: TGTGCCTGGAGTGTACAGTACAGGGCCCCTGAAGCTTTCTTT.

This clonotype was seen a few times. The chain employs TRBV6-5 and TRBJ2-6, with no clear D. In germline, CDR1 is MNHEY, CDR2 SVGAGI. The V and J ends lost 3 bases and 4 bases respectively, with 7 bases between them. This CDR3 spans 14 amino acids. As DNA, the CDR3 is TGTGCCAGCAGTTATCAGGACGGGGCCAACGTCCTGACTTTC. It yields the protein CASSYQDGANVLTF.

In its sample, this clonotype was seen once. The CDR3 region has the DNA TGTGCCAGCAGCTTCCGCGACCCAAGCCTTGGAGCTTTCTTT. It encodes CASSFRDPSLGAFF. This chain connects TRBV28 to TRBJ1-1; no reliable D call. The V end lost 6 bases, the J end lost 10 bases, and 21 bases lay between the germline ends. The CDR3 spans 14 residues. Germline V gives CDR1 MDHEN, CDR2 SYDVKM.

This clonotype was seen more than once but under ten times. CDR3 amino acids: CASSLTTSGTRGQQYF. CDR3 coding DNA: TGTGCCAGCAGCTTAACTACTAGCGGGACCCGGGGGCAGCAGTACTTC. This chain uses TRBV7-6 with TRBJ2-7; TRBD2 agrees at 10 bases. Germline assignment: CDR1 SGHVS and CDR2 FNYEAQ. CDR3 length: 16 amino acids. V lost 2 bases and J lost 8; bases outside the gene matches: 12.

In its sample, this clonotype was seen many times. The genes are TRBV5-1 and TRBJ1-3; TRBD1 matches at 7 bases. Germline CDR1 SGHRS, CDR2 YFSETQ. Trimming at V came to 4 bases and at J to 4 bases, leaving 5 bases not matched to a gene. This CDR3 has 14 residues. CDR3 in DNA: TGCGCCAGCAGCATCACAGGGGCGGGAAACACCATATATTTT. The encoded protein is CASSITGAGNTIYF.

This clonotype came up a few times. The chain couples TRBV28 to TRBJ2-3, with 16 bases matching TRBD2. Trimming took 5 bases from V and 4 from J; bases not matched to a gene: 0. The CDR3 has 15 residues. Per germline, CDR1 MDHEN and CDR2 SYDVKM. CDR3 coding DNA: TGTGCCAGCAGTGGGACTAGCGGGAGGGCAGATACGCAGTATTTT. It specifies CASSGTSGRADTQYF.

This clonotype was detected many times. The chain carries TRBV6-1 and TRBJ2-4, with TRBD2 matching 11 bases. Germline V gene lookup returns CDR1 MNHNS and CDR2 SASEGT. The V segment lost 8 bases and the J segment 7 bases; nucleotides outside the gene matches: 4. The CDR3 length is 13 residues. DNA for the CDR3: TGTGCCAGCGTAGCGGGGGGGAGGAACATTCAGTACTTC. It yields the protein CASVAGGRNIQYF.

This clonotype was observed a few times. The V call is TRBV20-1, the J call TRBJ1-4; D remains unclear. With 0 bases removed from V and 6 bases from J, the gap between germline ends came to 11 bases. The CDR3 is made up of 14 amino acids. The germline V gene encodes CDR1 DFQATT and CDR2 SNEGSKA (reference sequence). The CDR3, as DNA: TGCAGTGCTAGAGATCGTCGACGGGATGAAAAACTGTTTTTT. It specifies CSARDRRRDEKLFF.

This clonotype was recorded many times. The chain is built from TRBV4-1 and TRBJ2-7, with no clear D. The V gene's germline CDR1 is MGHRA and CDR2 YSYEKL. V was trimmed by 3 bases and J by 1 base, leaving 16 bases between them. The CDR3 spans 16 residues. CDR3 coding DNA: TGCGCCAGCAGCCAGGCGGTGGGTGGCACGTCCTACGAGCAGTACTTC. This encodes CASSQAVGGTSYEQYF.

This clonotype was counted a few times. The V and J genes are TRBV28 and TRBJ1-2; D might be TRBD1 (6 bases). Per germline, CDR1 MDHEN and CDR2 SYDVKM. The CDR3 loop spans 14 amino acids. Trimming took off 5 bases at V and 8 bases at J, with 18 bases between the two ends. The CDR3: CASSRSGQLIGYTF. CDR3 coding DNA: TGTGCCAGCAGTCGGTCGGGACAATTGATCGGCTACACCTTC.

This clonotype has just a few counts. The chain employs TRBV18 and TRBJ2-5, with D hard to call. Trimming cost V 3 bases and J 0 bases, with 5 bases left between them. CDR3 length equals 13 residues. The germline gives CDR1 KGHSH, CDR2 LQKENI. The CDR3 is CASSPQYQETQYF. CDR3 DNA: TGTGCCAGCTCACCTCAGTACCAAGAGACCCAGTACTTC.

This clonotype occurred a few times. The V and J genes are TRBV7-2 and TRBJ2-7; perhaps TRBD2 as D (6 bases). From germline, CDR1 is SGHTA and CDR2 FQGNSA. Trimming removed 5 bases from V and 5 bases from J, with 16 bases in between. This CDR3 comprises 14 residues. The CDR3 coding sequence is TGTGCCAGCAGCCCTACGGGAGCAGCCAACGAGCAGTACTTC. Translation gives CASSPTGAANEQYF.

In regard to this clonotype: The junction differs from germline at one of its ends, possibly a read error. The chain has TRBV5-1 and TRBJ2-7; D possibly corresponds to TRBD2 (5 bases). The germline CDR1 and CDR2 sequences are SGHRS and YFSETQ. The CDR3 loop spans 13 amino acids. The CDR3 loop is CANSLGSSYEQYF. The CDR3, as DNA: TGCGCCAACAGCTTGGGGAGCTCCTACGAGCAGTACTTC. Filled out from reference TRBV5-1 and TRBJ2-7, the complete variable domain reads KAGVTQTPRYLIKTRGQQVTLSCSPISGHRSVSWYQQTPGQGLQFLFEYFSETQRNKGNFPGRFSGRQFSNSRSEMNVSTLELGDSALYLCANSLGSSYEQYFGPGTRLTVT.

V is TRBV28 and J is TRBJ2-1; tentatively, D is TRBD1 (5 bases). Germline V gene sequence: CDR1 MDHEN, CDR2 SYDVKM. The CDR3 has 15 amino acids. V lost 2 bases and J 2 bases, leaving 10 bases between the germline ends. CDR3 residues: CASSLIPGTYNEQFF. The CDR3 DNA is TGTGCCAGCAGTTTAATTCCAGGGACCTACAATGAGCAGTTCTTC.

The chain links TRBV7-2 to TRBJ2-5; D is undetermined. V was clipped by 4 bases and J by 6 bases, with 12 bases between them. CDR1 is SGHTA, CDR2 FQGNSA, per germline. The CDR3 length is 13 residues. The DNA for the CDR3 is TGTGCCAGCAGCTCGGAACCAATACAGACCCAGTACTTC. Residues: CASSSEPIQTQYF. The full variable domain, with the rest looked up from reference TRBV7-2 and TRBJ2-5, is GAGVSQSPSNKVTEKGKDVELRCDPISGHTALYWYRQSLGQGLEFLIYFQGNSAPDKSGLPSDRFSAERTGGSVSTLTIQRTQQEDSAVYLCASSSEPIQTQYFGPGTRLLVL.